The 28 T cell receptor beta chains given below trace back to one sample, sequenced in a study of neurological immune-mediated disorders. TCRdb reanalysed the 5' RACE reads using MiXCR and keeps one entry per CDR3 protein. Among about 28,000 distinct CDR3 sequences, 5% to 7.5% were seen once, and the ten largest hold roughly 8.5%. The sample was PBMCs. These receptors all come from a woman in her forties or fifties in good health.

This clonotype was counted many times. CDR3 region: CASSQLNPGSPNYGYTF. DNA of the CDR3: TGCGCCAGCAGCCAACTGAATCCAGGGTCTCCTAACTATGGCTACACCTTC. This chain uses TRBV4-1 with TRBJ1-2; D possibly corresponds to TRBD1 (5 bases). The CDR3 runs 17 residues. Germline V CDR1 and CDR2: MGHRA, YSYEKL. Trimming took off 2 bases at V and 0 bases at J, with 16 bases between the two ends.

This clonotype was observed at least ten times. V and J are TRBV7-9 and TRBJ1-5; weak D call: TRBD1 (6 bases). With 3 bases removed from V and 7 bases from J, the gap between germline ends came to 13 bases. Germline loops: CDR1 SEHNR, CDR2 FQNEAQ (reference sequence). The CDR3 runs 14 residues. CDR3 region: CASSFGGGGQPQHF. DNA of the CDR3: TGTGCCAGCAGCTTCGGGGGAGGGGGACAGCCCCAGCATTTT. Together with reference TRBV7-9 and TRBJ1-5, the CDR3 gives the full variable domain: DTGVSQNPRHKITKRGQNVTFRCDPISEHNRLYWYRQTLGQGPEFLTYFQNEAQLEKSRLLSDRFSAERPKGSFSTLEIQRTEQGDSAMYLCASSFGGGGQPQHFGDGTRLSIL.

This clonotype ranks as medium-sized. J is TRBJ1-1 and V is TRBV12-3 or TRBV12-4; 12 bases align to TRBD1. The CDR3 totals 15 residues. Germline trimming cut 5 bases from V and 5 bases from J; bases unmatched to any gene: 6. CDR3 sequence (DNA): TGTGCCAGCAGTCAAGGGACAGGGGGCAGGACTGAAGCTTTCTTT. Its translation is CASSQGTGGRTEAFF.

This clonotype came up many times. CDR3 nucleotides: TGCGCCAGCAGCTTCACTAGCGGGACGGTGTCCAATGAGCAGTTCTTC. The encoded protein is CASSFTSGTVSNEQFF. V gene TRBV5-1 combines with J gene TRBJ2-1; 10 bases agree with TRBD2. This CDR3 comprises 16 residues. The V gene end was trimmed by 2 bases and the J gene end by 6 bases; junction bases not matched to a gene: 8. The germline CDR1 and CDR2 sequences are SGHRS and YFSETQ. The entire variable domain, with the rest obtained from reference TRBV5-1 and TRBJ2-1, is as follows: KAGVTQTPRYLIKTRGQQVTLSCSPISGHRSVSWYQQTPGQGLQFLFEYFSETQRNKGNFPGRFSGRQFSNSRSEMNVSTLELGDSALYLCASSFTSGTVSNEQFFGPGTRLTVL.

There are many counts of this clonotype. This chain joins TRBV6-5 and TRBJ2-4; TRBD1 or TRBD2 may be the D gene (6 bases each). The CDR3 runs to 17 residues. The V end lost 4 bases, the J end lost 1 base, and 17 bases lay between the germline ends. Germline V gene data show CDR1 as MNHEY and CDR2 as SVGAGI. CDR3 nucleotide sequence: TGTGCCAGCAGTTTTCGGGGGCCAGAGGGGGCCAAAAACATTCAGTACTTC. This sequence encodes CASSFRGPEGAKNIQYF.

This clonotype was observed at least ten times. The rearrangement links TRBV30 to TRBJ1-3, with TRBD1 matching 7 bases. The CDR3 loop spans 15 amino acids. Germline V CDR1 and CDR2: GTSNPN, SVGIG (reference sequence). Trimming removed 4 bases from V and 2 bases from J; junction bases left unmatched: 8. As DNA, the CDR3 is TGTGCCTGGAATAGGGTAGGGGGCGCTGGAAACACCATATATTTT. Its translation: CAWNRVGGAGNTIYF.

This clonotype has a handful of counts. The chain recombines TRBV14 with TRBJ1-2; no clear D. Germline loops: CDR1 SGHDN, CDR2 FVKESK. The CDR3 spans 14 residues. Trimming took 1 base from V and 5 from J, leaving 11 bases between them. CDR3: CASSQALTGYGYTF. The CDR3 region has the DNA TGTGCCAGCAGCCAAGCCCTCACCGGGTATGGCTACACCTTC.

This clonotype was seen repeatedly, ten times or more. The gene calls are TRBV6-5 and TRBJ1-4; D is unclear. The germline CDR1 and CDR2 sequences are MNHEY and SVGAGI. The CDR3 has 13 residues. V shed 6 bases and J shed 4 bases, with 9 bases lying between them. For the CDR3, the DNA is TGTGCCAGCAGCCAAGGGTTTAATGAAAAACTGTTTTTT. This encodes CASSQGFNEKLFF.

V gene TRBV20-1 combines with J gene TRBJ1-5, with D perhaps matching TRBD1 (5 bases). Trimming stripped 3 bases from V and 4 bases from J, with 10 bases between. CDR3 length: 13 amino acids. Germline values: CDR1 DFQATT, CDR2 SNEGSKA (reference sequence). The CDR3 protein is CSASPDTNQPQHF. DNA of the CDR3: TGCAGTGCTAGTCCGGACACTAATCAGCCCCAGCATTTT.

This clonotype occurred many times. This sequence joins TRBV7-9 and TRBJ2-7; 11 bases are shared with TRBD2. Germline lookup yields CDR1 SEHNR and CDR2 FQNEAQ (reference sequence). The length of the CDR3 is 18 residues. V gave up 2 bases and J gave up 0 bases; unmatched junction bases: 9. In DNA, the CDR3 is TGTGCCAGCAGCTTATGGGCTAGCGGGGGGTACATCTCCTACGAGCAGTACTTC. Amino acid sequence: CASSLWASGGYISYEQYF.

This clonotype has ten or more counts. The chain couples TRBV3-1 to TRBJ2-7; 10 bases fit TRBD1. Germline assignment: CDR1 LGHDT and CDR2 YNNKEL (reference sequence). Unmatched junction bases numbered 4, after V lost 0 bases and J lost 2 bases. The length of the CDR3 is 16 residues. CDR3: CASSQEGQGLAYEQYF. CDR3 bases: TGTGCCAGCAGCCAAGAGGGACAGGGGTTGGCCTACGAGCAGTACTTC.

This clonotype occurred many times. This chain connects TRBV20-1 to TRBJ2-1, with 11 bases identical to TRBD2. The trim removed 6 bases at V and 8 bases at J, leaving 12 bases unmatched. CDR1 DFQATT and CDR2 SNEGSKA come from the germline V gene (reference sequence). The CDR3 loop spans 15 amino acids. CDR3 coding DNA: TGCAGTGCAGACAGACTAGCGGGGCCCTCGGATGAGCAGTTCTTC. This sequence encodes CSADRLAGPSDEQFF.

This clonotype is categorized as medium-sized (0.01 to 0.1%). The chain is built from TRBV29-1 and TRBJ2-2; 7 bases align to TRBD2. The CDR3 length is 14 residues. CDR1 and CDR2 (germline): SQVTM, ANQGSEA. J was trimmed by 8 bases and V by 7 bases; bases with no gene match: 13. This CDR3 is CSAGWASGGGELFF. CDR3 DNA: TGCAGCGCCGGATGGGCTAGCGGAGGGGGGGAGCTGTTTTTT.

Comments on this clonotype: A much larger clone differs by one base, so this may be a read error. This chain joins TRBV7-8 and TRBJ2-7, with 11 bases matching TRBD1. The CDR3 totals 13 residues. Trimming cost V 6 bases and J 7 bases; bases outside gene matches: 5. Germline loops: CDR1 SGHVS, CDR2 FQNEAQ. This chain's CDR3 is CASRGQGGGEQYF. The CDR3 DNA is TGTGCCAGCAGGGGACAGGGGGGCGGTGAGCAGTACTTC.

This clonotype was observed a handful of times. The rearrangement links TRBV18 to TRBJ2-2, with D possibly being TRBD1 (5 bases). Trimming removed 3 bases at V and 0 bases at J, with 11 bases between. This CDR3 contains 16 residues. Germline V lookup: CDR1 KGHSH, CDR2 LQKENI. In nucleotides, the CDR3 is TGTGCCAGCTCACCGACCCGACAGACGAACACCGGGGAGCTGTTTTTT. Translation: CASSPTRQTNTGELFF.

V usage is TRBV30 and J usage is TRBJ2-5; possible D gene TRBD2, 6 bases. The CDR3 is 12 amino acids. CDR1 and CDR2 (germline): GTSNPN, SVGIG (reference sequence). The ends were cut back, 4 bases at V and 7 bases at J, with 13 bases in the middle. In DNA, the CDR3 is TGTGCCTGGAATGGAGGGTTGGGGACCCAGTACTTC. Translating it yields CAWNGGLGTQYF.

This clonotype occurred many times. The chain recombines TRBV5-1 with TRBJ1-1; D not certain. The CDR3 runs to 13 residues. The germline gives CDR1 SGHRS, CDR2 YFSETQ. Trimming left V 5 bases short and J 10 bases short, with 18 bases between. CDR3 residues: CASRLLEGNRAFF. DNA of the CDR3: TGCGCCAGCAGACTACTCGAAGGTAACCGAGCTTTCTTT.

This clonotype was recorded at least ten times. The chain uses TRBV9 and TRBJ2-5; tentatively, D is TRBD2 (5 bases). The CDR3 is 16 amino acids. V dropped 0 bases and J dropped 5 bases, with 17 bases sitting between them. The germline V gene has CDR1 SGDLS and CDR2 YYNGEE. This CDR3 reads CASSVGTGRAGETQYF. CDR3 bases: TGTGCCAGCAGCGTAGGAACTGGGCGGGCCGGGGAGACCCAGTACTTC.

CDR3 loop: CASSFPPGHTDTQYF. The CDR3 bases are TGCGCCAGCAGCTTCCCTCCGGGCCACACAGATACGCAGTATTTT. The chain employs TRBV5-1 and TRBJ2-3; D is unclear. Trimming pared 2 bases from V and 2 bases from J, leaving 12 bases between. Per the germline V gene, CDR1 is SGHRS and CDR2 is YFSETQ. This CDR3 spans 15 amino acids.

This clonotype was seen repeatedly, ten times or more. The CDR3 region is CASGISSGGTEAFF. In DNA, the CDR3 is TGTGCCAGCGGGATCTCCAGTGGGGGCACTGAAGCTTTCTTT. The chain is built from TRBV6-1 and TRBJ1-1; the D gene is possibly TRBD1 (5 bases). The V end was cut by 8 bases, the J end by 4 bases, with 17 bases between. This CDR3 contains 14 residues. Looked up from germline, CDR1 is MNHNS and CDR2 is SASEGT.

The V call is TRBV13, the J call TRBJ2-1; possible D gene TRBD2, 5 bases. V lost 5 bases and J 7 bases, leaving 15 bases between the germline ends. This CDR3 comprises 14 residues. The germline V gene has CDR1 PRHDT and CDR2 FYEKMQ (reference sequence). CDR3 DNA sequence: TGTGCCAGCAGCCCCCGCGGGCCAGGAAATGAGCAGTTCTTC. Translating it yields CASSPRGPGNEQFF.

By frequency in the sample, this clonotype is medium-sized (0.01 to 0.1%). Here the CDR3 DNA reads TGTGCCAGCCTTGGGTTGGAGGGTGGCTACACCTTC. As protein: CASLGLEGGYTF. The chain uses TRBV6-5 and TRBJ1-2; D is unclear. The V gene lost 8 bases and the J gene lost 7 bases, with 14 bases spanning the gap. Germline assignment: CDR1 MNHEY and CDR2 SVGAGI. The CDR3 consists of 12 residues.

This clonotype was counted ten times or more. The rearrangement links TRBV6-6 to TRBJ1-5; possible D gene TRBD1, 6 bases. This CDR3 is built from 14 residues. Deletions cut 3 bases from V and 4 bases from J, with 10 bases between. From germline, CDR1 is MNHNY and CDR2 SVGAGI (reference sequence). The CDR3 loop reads CASSYEGGNQPQHF. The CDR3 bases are TGTGCCAGCAGTTATGAGGGGGGAAATCAGCCCCAGCATTTT.

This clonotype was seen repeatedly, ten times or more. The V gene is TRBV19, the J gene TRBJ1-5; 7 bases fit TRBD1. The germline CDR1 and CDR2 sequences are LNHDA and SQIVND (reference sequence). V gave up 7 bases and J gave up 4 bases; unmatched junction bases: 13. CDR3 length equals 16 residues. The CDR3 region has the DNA TGTGCCAGTACCCCGACTGGGACAGCTATTAATCAGCCCCAGCATTTT. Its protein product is CASTPTGTAINQPQHF.

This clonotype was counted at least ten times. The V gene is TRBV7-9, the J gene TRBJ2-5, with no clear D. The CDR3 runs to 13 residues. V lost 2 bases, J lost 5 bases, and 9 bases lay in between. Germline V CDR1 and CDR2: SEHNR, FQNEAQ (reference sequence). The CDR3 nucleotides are TGTGCCAGCAGCTTATGGAGTTCGGAGACCCAGTACTTC. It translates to CASSLWSSETQYF.

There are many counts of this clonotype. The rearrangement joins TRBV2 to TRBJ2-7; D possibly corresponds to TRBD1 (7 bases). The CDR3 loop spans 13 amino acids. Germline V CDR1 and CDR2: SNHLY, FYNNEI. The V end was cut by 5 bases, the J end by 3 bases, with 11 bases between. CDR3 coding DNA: TGTGCCAGCAGTACAGGGGAGGTCTACGAGCAGTACTTC. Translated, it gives CASSTGEVYEQYF. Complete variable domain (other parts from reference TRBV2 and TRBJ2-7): EPEVTQTPSHQVTQMGQEVILRCVPISNHLYFYWYRQILGQKVEFLVSFYNNEISEKSEIFDDQFSVERPDGSNFTLKIRSTKLEDSAMYFCASSTGEVYEQYFGPGTRLTVT.

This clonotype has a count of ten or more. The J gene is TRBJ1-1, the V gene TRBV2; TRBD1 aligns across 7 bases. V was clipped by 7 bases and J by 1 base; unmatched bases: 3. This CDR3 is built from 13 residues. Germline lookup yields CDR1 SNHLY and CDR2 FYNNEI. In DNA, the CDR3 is TGTGCCAGCAACCGACAGGGGAACACTGAAGCTTTCTTT. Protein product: CASNRQGNTEAFF.

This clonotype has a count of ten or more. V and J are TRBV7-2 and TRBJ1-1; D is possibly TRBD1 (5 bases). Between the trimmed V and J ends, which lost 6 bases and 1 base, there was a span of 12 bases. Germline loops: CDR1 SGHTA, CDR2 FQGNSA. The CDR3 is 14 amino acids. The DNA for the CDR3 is TGTGCCAGCAGGCCCAGGGTGGAGAACACTGAAGCTTTCTTT. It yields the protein CASRPRVENTEAFF. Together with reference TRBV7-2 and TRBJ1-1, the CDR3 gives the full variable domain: GAGVSQSPSNKVTEKGKDVELRCDPISGHTALYWYRQSLGQGLEFLIYFQGNSAPDKSGLPSDRFSAERTGGSVSTLTIQRTQQEDSAVYLCASRPRVENTEAFFGQGTRLTVV.